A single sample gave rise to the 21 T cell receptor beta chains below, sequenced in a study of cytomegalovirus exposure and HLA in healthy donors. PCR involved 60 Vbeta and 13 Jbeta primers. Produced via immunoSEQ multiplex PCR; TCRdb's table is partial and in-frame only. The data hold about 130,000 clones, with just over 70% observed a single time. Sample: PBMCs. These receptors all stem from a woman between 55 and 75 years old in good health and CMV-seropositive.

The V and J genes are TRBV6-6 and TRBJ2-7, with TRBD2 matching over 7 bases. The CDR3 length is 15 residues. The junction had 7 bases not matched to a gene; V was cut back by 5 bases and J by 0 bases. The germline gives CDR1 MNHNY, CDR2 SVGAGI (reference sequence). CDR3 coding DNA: TGTGCCAGCAGTATTGACGGGGGGATCTCCTACGAGCAGTACTTC. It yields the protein CASSIDGGISYEQYF.

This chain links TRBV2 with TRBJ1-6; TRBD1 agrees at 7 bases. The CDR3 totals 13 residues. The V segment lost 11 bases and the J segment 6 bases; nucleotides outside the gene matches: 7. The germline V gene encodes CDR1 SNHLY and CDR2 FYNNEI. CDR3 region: CAAKGTANSPLHF. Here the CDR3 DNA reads TGTGCCGCCAAAGGGACAGCTAATTCACCCCTCCACTTT.

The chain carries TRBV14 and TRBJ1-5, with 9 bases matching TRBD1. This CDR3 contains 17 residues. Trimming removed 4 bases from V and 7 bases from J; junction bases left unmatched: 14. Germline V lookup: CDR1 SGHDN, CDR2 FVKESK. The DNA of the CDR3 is TGTGCCAGCAGCCCATTTGAGGCACAGGGGGCCGGACAGCCCCAGCATTTT. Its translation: CASSPFEAQGAGQPQHF.

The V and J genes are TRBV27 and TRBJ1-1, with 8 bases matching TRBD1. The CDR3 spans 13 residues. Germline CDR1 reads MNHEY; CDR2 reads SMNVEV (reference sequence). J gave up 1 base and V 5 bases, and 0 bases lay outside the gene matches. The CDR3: CASSQGANTEAFF. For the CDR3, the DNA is TGTGCCAGCAGTCAGGGGGCGAACACTGAAGCTTTCTTT.

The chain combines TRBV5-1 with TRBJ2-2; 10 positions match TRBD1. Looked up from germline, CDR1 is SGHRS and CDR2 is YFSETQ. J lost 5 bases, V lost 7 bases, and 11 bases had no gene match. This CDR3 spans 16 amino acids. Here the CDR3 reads CASQITGTGVTGELFF. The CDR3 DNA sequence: TGCGCCAGCCAAATAACCGGGACAGGGGTTACCGGGGAGCTGTTTTTT.

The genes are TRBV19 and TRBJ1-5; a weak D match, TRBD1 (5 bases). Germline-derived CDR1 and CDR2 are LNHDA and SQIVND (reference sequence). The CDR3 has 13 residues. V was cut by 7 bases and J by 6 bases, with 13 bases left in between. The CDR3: CASTWTQGQPQHF. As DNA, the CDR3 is TGTGCCAGTACCTGGACGCAGGGTCAGCCCCAGCATTTT.

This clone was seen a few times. The CDR3 loop is CASSLLDRGPGNTIYF. CDR3 in DNA: TGTGCCAGCAGCCTTTTGGACAGGGGGCCCGGAAACACCATATATTTT. This sequence joins TRBV9 and TRBJ1-3; 11 bases line up with TRBD1. The J segment lost 4 bases and the V segment lost 4 bases, leaving 7 bases of the junction unmatched. The CDR3 contains 16 residues. Germline assignment: CDR1 SGDLS and CDR2 YYNGEE.

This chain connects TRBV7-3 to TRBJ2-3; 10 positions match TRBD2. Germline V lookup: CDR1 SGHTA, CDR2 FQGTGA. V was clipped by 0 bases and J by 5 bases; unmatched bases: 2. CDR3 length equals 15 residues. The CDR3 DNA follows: TGTGCCAGCAGCTTAACGGCTAGCGGGGGAGATACGCAGTATTTT. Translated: CASSLTASGGDTQYF.

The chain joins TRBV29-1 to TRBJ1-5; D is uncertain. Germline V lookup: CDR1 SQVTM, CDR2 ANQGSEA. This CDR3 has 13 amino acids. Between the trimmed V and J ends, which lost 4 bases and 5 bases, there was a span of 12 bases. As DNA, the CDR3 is TGCAGCGTTGGGGTGACATTGCATCAGCCCCAGCATTTT. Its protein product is CSVGVTLHQPQHF.

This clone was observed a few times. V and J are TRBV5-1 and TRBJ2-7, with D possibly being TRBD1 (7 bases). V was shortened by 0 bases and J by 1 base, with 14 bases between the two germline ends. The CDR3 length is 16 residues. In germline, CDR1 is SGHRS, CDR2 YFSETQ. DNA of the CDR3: TGCGCCAGCAGCTTGGGGAATGCAGGGGGGTCCTACGAGCAGTACTTC. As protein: CASSLGNAGGSYEQYF.

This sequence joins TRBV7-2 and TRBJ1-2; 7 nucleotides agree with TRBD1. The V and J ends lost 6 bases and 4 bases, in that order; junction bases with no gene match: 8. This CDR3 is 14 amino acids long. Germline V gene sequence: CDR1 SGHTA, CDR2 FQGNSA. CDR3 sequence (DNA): TGTGCCAGCAGTTTACAGGGGATCACCTATGGCTACACCTTC. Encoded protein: CASSLQGITYGYTF.

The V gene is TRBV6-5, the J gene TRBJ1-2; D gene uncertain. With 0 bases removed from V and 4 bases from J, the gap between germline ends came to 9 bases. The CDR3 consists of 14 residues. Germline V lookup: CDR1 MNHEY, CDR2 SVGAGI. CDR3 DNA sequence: TGTGCCAGCAGTTACTCAGACACCTTCTATGGCTACACCTTC. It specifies CASSYSDTFYGYTF.

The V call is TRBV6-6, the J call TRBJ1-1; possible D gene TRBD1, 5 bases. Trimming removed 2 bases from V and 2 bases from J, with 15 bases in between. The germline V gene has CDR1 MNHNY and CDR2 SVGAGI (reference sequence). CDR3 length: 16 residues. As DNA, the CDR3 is TGTGCCAGCAGTTACGGTCCGGGGCGGGGAAACACTGAAGCTTTCTTT. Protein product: CASSYGPGRGNTEAFF.

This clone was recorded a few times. The CDR3 reads CASSLQGTGNTIYF. The CDR3, as DNA: TGTGCCAGCAGCTTACAGGGGACTGGAAACACCATATATTTT. The rearrangement uses TRBV6-1 and TRBJ1-3; 7 bases map to TRBD1. This CDR3 comprises 14 residues. V lost 6 bases to trimming and J lost 2 bases; unmatched junction nucleotides: 4. Germline CDR1 MNHNS, CDR2 SASEGT.

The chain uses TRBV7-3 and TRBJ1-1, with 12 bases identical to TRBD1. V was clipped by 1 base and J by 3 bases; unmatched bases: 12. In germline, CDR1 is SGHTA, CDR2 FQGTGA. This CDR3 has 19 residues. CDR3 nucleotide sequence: TGTGCCAGCAGCTTAAGGGCAGGGACAGGGGGCTTCGGGGACACTGAAGCTTTCTTT. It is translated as CASSLRAGTGGFGDTEAFF.

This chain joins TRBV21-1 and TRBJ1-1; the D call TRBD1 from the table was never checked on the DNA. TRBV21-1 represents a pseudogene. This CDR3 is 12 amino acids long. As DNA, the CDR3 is TGTGCCAGCAACTGTATAACAGGGCCAGCTTTCTTT. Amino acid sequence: CASNCITGPAFF.

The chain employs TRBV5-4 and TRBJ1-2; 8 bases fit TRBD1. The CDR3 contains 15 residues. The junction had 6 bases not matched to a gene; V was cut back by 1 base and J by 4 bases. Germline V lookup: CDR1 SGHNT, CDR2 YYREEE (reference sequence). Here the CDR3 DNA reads TGTGCCAGCAGCTTGAATGTGGGGACAGGCTATGGCTACACCTTC. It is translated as CASSLNVGTGYGYTF.

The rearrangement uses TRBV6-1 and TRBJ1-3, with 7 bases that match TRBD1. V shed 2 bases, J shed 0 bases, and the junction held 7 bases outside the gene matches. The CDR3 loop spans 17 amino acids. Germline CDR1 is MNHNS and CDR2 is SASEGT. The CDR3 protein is CASSEWGQFYSGNTIYF. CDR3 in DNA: TGTGCCAGCAGTGAATGGGGACAGTTTTACTCTGGAAACACCATATATTTT.

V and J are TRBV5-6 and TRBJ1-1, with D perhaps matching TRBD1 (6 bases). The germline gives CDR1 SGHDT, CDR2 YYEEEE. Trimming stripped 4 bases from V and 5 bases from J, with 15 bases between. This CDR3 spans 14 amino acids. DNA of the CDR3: TGTGCCAGCAGCCTAAGAAGCAGGGGAACTGAAGCTTTCTTT. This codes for CASSLRSRGTEAFF.

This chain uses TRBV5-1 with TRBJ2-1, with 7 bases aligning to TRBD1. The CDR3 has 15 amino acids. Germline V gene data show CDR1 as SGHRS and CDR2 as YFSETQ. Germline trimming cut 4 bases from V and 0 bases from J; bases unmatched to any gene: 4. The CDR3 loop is CASSRQGSSYNEQFF. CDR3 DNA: TGCGCCAGCAGCCGACAGGGCAGCTCCTACAATGAGCAGTTCTTC.

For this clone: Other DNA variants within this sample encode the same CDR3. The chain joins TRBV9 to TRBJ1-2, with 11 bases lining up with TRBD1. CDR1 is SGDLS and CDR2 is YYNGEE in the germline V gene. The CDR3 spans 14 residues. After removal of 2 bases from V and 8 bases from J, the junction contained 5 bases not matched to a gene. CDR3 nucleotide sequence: TGTGCCAGCAGCGTCGGACAGGGGGCGCGCGGCTACACCTTC. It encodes CASSVGQGARGYTF.